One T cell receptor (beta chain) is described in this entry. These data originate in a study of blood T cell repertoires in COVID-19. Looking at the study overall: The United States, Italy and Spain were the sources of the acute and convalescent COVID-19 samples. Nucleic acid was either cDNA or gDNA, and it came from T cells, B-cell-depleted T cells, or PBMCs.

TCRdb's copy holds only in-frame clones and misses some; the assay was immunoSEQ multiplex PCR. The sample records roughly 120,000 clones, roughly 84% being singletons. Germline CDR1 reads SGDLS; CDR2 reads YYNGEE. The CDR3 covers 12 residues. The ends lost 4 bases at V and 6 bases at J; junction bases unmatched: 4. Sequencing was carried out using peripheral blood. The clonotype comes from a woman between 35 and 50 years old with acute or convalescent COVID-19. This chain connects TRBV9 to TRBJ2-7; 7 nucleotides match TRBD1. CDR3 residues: CASSKQGSEQYF. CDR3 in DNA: TGTGCCAGCAGCAAACAGGGGAGCGAGCAGTACTTC.